The present T cell receptor (beta chain) was sequenced within a study of cytomegalovirus exposure and HLA in healthy donors. Study-wide context: Inside one of the first data releases sat about 91 million unique TCRs taken from HLA-typed donors. There were 350 to 400 genotyped donors. Of these, 81% fell in the genetic ancestry cluster associated with self-reported Caucasian donors.

PCR used 60 Vbeta primers and 13 Jbeta primers. Profiled with immunoSEQ multiplex PCR; TCRdb holds only in-frame clones, not every one. Of approximately 140,000 clones in the sample, under 90% were seen once. V lost 2 bases to trimming and J lost 5 bases; unmatched junction nucleotides: 17. The CDR3 spans 18 residues. Germline loops: CDR1 MGHRA, CDR2 YSYEKL. This rearrangement joins TRBV4-1 to TRBJ1-2, with 7 bases matching TRBD1. This clonotype was obtained from a woman aged 40 to 50 in good health and CMV-seronegative. Source material: PBMCs. CDR3 in amino acids: CASSQTIPGQTGRYGYTF. CDR3 nucleotide sequence: TGCGCCAGCAGCCAAACCATCCCGGGACAGACGGGGCGGTATGGCTACACCTTC.